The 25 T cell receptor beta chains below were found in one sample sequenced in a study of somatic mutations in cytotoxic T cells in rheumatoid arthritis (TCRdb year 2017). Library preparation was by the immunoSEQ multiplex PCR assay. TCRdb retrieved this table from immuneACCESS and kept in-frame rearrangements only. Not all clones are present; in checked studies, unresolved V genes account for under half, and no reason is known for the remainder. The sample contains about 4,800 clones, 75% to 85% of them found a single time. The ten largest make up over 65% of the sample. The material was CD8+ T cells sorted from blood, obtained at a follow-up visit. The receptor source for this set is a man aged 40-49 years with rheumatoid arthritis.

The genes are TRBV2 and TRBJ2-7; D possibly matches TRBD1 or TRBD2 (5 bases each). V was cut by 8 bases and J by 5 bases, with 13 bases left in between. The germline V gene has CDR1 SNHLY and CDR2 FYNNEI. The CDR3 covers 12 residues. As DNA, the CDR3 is TGTGCCAGCGAGAAGGGGAGTGACGAGCAGTACTTC. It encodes CASEKGSDEQYF.

For the CDR3, the DNA is TGTGCCAGCAGCTTAGAGGGGGTTTTGCGGACTGAAGCTTTCTTT. It is translated as CASSLEGVLRTEAFF. The chain is built from TRBV7-9 and TRBJ1-1, with D perhaps matching TRBD1 (6 bases). In germline, CDR1 is SEHNR, CDR2 FQNEAQ (reference sequence). The length of the CDR3 is 15 residues. V was pared by 1 base and J by 5 bases, with 14 bases between.

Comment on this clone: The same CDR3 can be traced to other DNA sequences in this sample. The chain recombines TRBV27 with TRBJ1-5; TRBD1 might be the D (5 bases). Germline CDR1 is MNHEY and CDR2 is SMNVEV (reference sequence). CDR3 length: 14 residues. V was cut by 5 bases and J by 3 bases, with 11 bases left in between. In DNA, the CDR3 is TGTGCCAGCAGTCACCGGGACTCCAATCAGCCCCAGCATTTT. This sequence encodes CASSHRDSNQPQHF.

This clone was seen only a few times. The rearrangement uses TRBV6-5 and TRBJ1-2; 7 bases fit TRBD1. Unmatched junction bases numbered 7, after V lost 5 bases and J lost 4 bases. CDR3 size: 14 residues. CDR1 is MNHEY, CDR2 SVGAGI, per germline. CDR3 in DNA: TGTGCCAGCAGTCAATATTCAGGGGGCTATGGCTACACCTTC. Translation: CASSQYSGGYGYTF.

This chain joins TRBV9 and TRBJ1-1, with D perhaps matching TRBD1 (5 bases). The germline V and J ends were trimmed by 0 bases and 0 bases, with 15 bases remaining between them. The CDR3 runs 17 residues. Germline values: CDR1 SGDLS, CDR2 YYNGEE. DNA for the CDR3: TGTGCCAGCAGCGTAGAACGGGGCAGACCCGTGAACACTGAAGCTTTCTTT. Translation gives CASSVERGRPVNTEAFF.

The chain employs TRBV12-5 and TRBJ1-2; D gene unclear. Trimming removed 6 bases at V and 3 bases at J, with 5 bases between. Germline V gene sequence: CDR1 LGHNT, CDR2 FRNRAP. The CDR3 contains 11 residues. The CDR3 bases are TGTGCTAGTGGGTCACACTATGGCTACACCTTC. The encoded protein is CASGSHYGYTF.

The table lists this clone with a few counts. The CDR3 DNA follows: TGCGCCAGCAGCCAAGATCGGGGGCGAAACATTCAGTACTTC. It specifies CASSQDRGRNIQYF. The J gene is TRBJ2-4, the V gene TRBV4-3, with D possibly being TRBD1 or TRBD2 (6 bases each). The germline V gene encodes CDR1 LGHNA and CDR2 YSLEER. CDR3 length: 14 amino acids. V lost 0 bases to trimming and J lost 6 bases, with 9 bases between them.

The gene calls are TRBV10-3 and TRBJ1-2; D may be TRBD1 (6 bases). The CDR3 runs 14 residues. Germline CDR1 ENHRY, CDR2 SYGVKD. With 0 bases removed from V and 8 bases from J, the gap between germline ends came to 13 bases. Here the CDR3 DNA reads TGTGCCATCAGTGAGTCGAGGGCAGGGGAAGGCTACACCTTC. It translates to CAISESRAGEGYTF.

This CDR3 is CASSPTSSYEQYF. In DNA form, the CDR3 reads TGTGCCAGCAGCCCGACTAGCAGCTACGAGCAGTACTTC. This chain joins TRBV27 and TRBJ2-7, with 7 bases lining up with TRBD2. This CDR3 has 13 amino acids. V shed 6 bases and J 3 bases; nucleotides not matched to a gene: 5. CDR1 is MNHEY, CDR2 SMNVEV, per germline (reference sequence).

The CDR3 DNA reads TGTGCCAGCAAGGGGTACAATGAGCAGTTCTTC. Protein: CASKGYNEQFF. V and J are TRBV28 and TRBJ2-1, with D possibly TRBD1 on 5 matching bases. V gave up 7 bases and J gave up 4 bases, with 5 bases separating them. The germline gives CDR1 MDHEN, CDR2 SYDVKM. This CDR3 contains 11 residues.

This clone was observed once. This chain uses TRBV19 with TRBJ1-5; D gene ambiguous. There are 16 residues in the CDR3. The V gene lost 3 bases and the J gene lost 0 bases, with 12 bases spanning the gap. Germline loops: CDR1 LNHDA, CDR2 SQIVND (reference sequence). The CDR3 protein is CASSIEARDSNQPQHF. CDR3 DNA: TGTGCCAGTAGTATCGAGGCAAGGGATAGCAATCAGCCCCAGCATTTT.

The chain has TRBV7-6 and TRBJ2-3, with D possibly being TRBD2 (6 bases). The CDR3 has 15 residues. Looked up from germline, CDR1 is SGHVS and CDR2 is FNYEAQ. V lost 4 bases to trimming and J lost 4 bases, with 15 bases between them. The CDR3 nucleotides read TGTGCCAGCAGCTCAGGAGGGCAGGGAGCAGATACGCAGTATTTT. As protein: CASSSGGQGADTQYF.

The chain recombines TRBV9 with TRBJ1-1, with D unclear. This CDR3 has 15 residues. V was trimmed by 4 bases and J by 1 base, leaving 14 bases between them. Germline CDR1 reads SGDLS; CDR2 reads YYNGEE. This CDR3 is CASSPPAGKNTEAFF. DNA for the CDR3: TGTGCCAGCAGCCCCCCGGCCGGGAAGAACACTGAAGCTTTCTTT.

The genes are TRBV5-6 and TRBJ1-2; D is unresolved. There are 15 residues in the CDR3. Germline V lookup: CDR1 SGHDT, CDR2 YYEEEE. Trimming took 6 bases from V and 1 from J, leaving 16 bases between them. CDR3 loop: CASNDLQRLNYGYTF. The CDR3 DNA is TGTGCCAGCAACGACCTACAGAGACTTAACTATGGCTACACCTTC.

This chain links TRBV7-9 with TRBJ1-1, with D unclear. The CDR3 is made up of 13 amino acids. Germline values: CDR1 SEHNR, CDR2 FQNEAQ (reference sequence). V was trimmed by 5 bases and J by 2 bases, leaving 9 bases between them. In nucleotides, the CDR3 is TGTGCCAGCAGCCCGAACATAAACACTGAAGCTTTCTTT. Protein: CASSPNINTEAFF.

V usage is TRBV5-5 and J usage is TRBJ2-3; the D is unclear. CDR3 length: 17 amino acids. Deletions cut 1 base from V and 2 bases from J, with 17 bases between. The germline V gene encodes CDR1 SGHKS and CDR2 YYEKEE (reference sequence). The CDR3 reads CASSLLSTSTATDTQYF. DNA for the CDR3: TGTGCCAGCAGCTTGCTTTCCACCTCGACTGCCACAGATACGCAGTATTTT.

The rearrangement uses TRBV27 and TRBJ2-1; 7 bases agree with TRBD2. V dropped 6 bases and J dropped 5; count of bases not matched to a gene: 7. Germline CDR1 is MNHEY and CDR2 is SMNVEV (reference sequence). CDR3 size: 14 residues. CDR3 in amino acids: CASRRGGPNNEQFF. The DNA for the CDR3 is TGTGCCAGCAGACGGGGAGGGCCGAACAATGAGCAGTTCTTC.

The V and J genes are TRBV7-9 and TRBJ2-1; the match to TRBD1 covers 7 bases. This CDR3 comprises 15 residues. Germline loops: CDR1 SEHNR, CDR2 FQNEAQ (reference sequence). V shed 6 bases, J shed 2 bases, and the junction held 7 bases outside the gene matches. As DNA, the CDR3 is TGTGCCAGCAGTCGACAGGGTATCACCTACAATGAGCAGTTCTTC. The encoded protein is CASSRQGITYNEQFF. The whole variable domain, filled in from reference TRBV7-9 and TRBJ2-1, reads DTGVSQNPRHKITKRGQNVTFRCDPISEHNRLYWYRQTLGQGPEFLTYFQNEAQLEKSRLLSDRFSAERPKGSFSTLEIQRTEQGDSAMYLCASSRQGITYNEQFFGPGTRLTVL.

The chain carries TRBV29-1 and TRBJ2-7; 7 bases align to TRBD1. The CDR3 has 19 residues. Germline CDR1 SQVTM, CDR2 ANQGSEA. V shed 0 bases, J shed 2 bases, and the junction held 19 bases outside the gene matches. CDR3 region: CSVEDRKARSGGWAYEQYF. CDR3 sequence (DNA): TGCAGCGTTGAAGACCGTAAAGCCCGATCAGGGGGATGGGCCTACGAGCAGTACTTC.

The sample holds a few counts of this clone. CDR3 nucleotides: TGTGCCAGCAGCTTAAACGGTCCCTACGAGCAGTACTTC. As protein: CASSLNGPYEQYF. This sequence joins TRBV13 and TRBJ2-7; D ambiguous. The V end was cut by 2 bases, the J end by 2 bases, with 7 bases between. The length of the CDR3 is 13 residues. CDR1 and CDR2 (germline): PRHDT, FYEKMQ (reference sequence).

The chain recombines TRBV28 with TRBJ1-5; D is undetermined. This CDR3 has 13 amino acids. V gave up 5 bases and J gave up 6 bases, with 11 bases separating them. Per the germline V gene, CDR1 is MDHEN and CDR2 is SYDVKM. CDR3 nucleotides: TGTGCCAGCAGTCCTTGGGAGTTTCAGCCCCAGCATTTT. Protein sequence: CASSPWEFQPQHF. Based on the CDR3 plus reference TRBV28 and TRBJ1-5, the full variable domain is DVKVTQSSRYLVKRTGEKVFLECVQDMDHENMFWYRQDPGLGLRLIYFSYDVKMKEKGDIPEGYSVSREKKERFSLILESASTNQTSMYLCASSPWEFQPQHFGDGTRLSIL.

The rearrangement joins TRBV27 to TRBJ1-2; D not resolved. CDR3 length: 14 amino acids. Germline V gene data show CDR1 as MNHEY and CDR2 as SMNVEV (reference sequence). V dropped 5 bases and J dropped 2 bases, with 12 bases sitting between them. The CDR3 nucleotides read TGTGCCAGCAGTAAAGCAGGCTTCAACTATGGCTACACCTTC. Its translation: CASSKAGFNYGYTF.

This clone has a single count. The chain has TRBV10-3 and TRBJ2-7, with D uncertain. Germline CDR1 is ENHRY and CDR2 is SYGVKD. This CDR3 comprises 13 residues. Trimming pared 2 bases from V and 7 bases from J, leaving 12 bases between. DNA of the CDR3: TGTGCCATCAGTGAGCTGGGCCCGGCGGAGCAGTACTTC. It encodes CAISELGPAEQYF.

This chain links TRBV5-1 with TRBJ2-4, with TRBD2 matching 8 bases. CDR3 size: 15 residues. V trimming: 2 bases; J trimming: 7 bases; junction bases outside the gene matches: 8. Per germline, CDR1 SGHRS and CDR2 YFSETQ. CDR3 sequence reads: CASSLLAEGGNIQYF. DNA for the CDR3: TGCGCCAGCAGCTTACTAGCGGAGGGCGGGAACATTCAGTACTTC.

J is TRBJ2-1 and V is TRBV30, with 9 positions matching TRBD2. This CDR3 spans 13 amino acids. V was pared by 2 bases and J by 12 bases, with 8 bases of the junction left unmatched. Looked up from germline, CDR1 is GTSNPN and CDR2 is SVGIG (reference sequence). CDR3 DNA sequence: TGTGCCTGGAGTTTGGGCGGGAGGGCCTGGCAGTTCTTC. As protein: CAWSLGGRAWQFF.